These T cell receptor beta chains were read from a single sample in a study of shared clonotypes between healthy human individuals. Libraries were prepared by immunoSEQ multiplex PCR; TCRdb keeps only in-frame clonotypes and omits some of them. The table lists approximately 1.9 million clones, just under 95% of them singletons. What was sequenced was naive CD8+ T cells from PBMCs. These receptors were taken from a man between 18 and 35 years old in good health. Some clones in this sample may be carry-over from other donors' samples. CDR3s include the opening cysteine and the closing phenylalanine or tryptophan. A D gene is named only where the DNA matches it firmly. The size field is filled for only some rows; it gives once, few, many or a size class.

>TRBV10-3|-|-|TRBJ2-3
TGTGCCATCAGTACTAGGGAAGTGGGCACAGATACGCAGTATTTT
CAISTREVGTDTQYF
>TRBV4-1|-|-|TRBJ1-3
TGCGCCAGCAGCCAAGTCGGGAACTCTGGAAACACCATATATTTT
CASSQVGNSGNTIYF
>TRBV7-9|-|-|TRBJ1-2
TGTGCCAGCAGCTTATCGGGCAGCCACTATGGCTACACCTTC
CASSLSGSHYGYTF
>TRBV7-9|-|-|TRBJ2-6
TGTGCCAGCAGCCGTCTCGCATGGGGGGCCAACGTCCTGACTTTC
CASSRLAWGANVLTF
>TRBV29-1|-|TRBD2|TRBJ2-5
TGCAGCGTTTTTCGGGGTCCTGGGGGGGCCCAGTACTTC
CSVFRGPGGAQYF
>TRBV7-8|-|TRBD2|TRBJ2-7
TGTGCCAGCAGCCCTAGGACTAGCGGGAGGACCGAGCAGTACTTC
CASSPRTSGRTEQYF
>TRBV27|-|-|TRBJ2-7
TGTGCCAGCCGCACCTCCTACGAGCAGTACTTC
CASRTSYEQYF
>TRBV19|few|TRBD2|TRBJ2-7
TGTGCCAGTACCCACCGGGCGGGGGCCTACGAGCAGTACTTC
CASTHRAGAYEQYF
>TRBV15|-|-|TRBJ2-7
TGTGCCACCAGCAGAAAGACAAGCTACGAGCAGTACTTC
CATSRKTSYEQYF
>TRBV30|-|-|TRBJ2-7
TGTGCCTGGACCGGGACCAACTACGAGCAGTACTTC
CAWTGTNYEQYF
>TRBV9|-|TRBD1|TRBJ2-7
TGTGCCAGCAGCGTAGGCGCAGGGGGCAGCTACGAGCAGTACTTC
CASSVGAGGSYEQYF
>TRBV5-6|-|TRBD1|TRBJ1-2
TGTGCCAGCAGCTTCGGCCAGGGGGCCGGCTACACCTTC
CASSFGQGAGYTF
>TRBV27|-|TRBD2|TRBJ2-7
TGTGCCAGCAGTTTGCTAGCGGGAGGGCCTCCCCAGCAGTACTTC
CASSLLAGGPPQQYF
>TRBV11-2|once|-|TRBJ2-1
TGTGCCAGCTTGAATGGCGGCGCGGGGATCTGGAATGAGCAGTTCTTC
CASLNGGAGIWNEQFF
>TRBV15|-|TRBD1|TRBJ1-3
TGTGCCACCAGCAGAGATCGTACAGGGGGTCTGGGAAACACCATATATTTT
CATSRDRTGGLGNTIYF
>TRBV27|-|-|TRBJ2-1
TGTGCCAGCAGTGGGTTGTACAATGAGCAGTTCTTC
CASSGLYNEQFF
>TRBV25-1|-|-|TRBJ2-7
TGTGCCAGCAGTGAATTGGGCGGGGTCTCCTACGAGCAGTACTTC
CASSELGGVSYEQYF
>TRBV11-2|-|-|TRBJ1-1
TGTGCCAGCAGCTTTAGGGGGGGAAGGGCTTTCTTT
CASSFRGGRAFF
>TRBV2|-|-|TRBJ2-1
TGTGCCAGCATTAGCGGAGCCTCCTACAATGAGCAGTTCTTC
CASISGASYNEQFF
>TRBV7-9|-|TRBD2|TRBJ2-1
TGTGCCAGCAGCCCCCTAGCGGTTAGCTCCTACAATGAGCAGTTCTTC
CASSPLAVSSYNEQFF
>TRBV21-1|-|-|TRBJ1-3
TGTGCCAGCAGCAAAGGTGGAGGGGCTGGGGGGTCAGGCGCTCCCTCTGGAAACACCATATATTTT
CASSKGGGAGGSGAPSGNTIYF
>TRBV9|-|-|TRBJ2-5
TGTGCCAGCAGCCCGGGGGGCGGGGAGACCCAGTACTTC
CASSPGGGETQYF
>TRBV23-1|-|TRBD1|TRBJ1-5
TGCGCCAGCAGTTATCGGACAGGGGGCAATGATCAGCCCCAGCATTTT
CASSYRTGGNDQPQHF
>TRBV7-2|once|-|TRBJ1-1
TGTGCCAGCAGCTTAGCATCGGACATGAACACTGAAGCTTTCTTT
CASSLASDMNTEAFF
>TRBV6-1|few|-|TRBJ1-1
TGTGCCAGCAGTCAATACTTACCGATTGAAGCTTTCTTT
CASSQYLPIEAFF
>TRBV29-1|-|-|TRBJ2-7
TGCAGCGTTGTTGACAGTTCCTACGAGCAGTACTTC
CSVVDSSYEQYF
>TRBV19|once|-|TRBJ2-5
TGTGCCAGTAGTATCGCGGCGGTTCAAGAGACCCAGTACTTC
CASSIAAVQETQYF
>TRBV28|-|TRBD2|TRBJ2-1
TGTGCCAGCAGTTTTTCTAGCGGCTTCTCCTACAATGAGCAGTTCTTC
CASSFSSGFSYNEQFF
>TRBV7-9|-|TRBD1|TRBJ2-2
TGTGCCAGCAGCACACCCCTGAGGACAGGGGTGACCGGGGAGCTGTTTTTT
CASSTPLRTGVTGELFF
>TRBV7-9|-|-|TRBJ2-7
TGTGCCAGCAGCCTCGGCAGGGTGAGAGAGCAGTACTTC
CASSLGRVREQYF
>TRBV4-1|-|TRBD2|TRBJ2-7
TGCGCCAGCAGCCACCGACCGGGACTACAGACCTACGAGCAGTACTTC
CASSHRPGLQTYEQYF
>TRBV19|-|-|TRBJ1-1
TGTGCCAGTACTCGGGGAGCTGGCTTCCTGAACACTGAAGCTTTCTTT
CASTRGAGFLNTEAFF
>TRBV7-9|-|-|TRBJ2-7
TGTGCCAGCAGCCACGGGGTACACTACGAGCAGTACTTC
CASSHGVHYEQYF
>TRBV6-5|-|-|TRBJ1-2
TGTGCCAGCAGTCCCTCAAGGACGGTTGACTATGGCTACACCTTC
CASSPSRTVDYGYTF
>TRBV7-8|-|-|TRBJ2-7
TGTGCCAGCAGCTTAGAGTGGGGCTTGTGGTACGAGCAGTACTTC
CASSLEWGLWYEQYF
>TRBV28|-|-|TRBJ2-7
TGTGCCAGCAGTCAGGGGTGGTCCTACGAGCAGTACTTC
CASSQGWSYEQYF
>TRBV7-3|-|-|TRBJ2-2
TGTGCCAGCAGCGACCGGGACACCACAACGCCCGGGGAGCTGTTTTTT
CASSDRDTTTPGELFF